The next 15 T cell receptor beta chains were all read from a single sample in a study of T cells in localized non-small cell lung cancer. Assay used: immunoSEQ multiplex PCR; TCRdb lists only in-frame clones, some missing. The sample has some 35,000 clones; approximately 94% are singletons. Specimen: peripheral blood, collected before any cancer treatment. These receptors came from a female donor older than 55 with stage I lung adenocarcinoma.

The V call is TRBV11-3, the J call TRBJ2-7; tentatively, D is TRBD1 or TRBD2 (5 bases each). Deletions cut 0 bases from V and 5 bases from J, with 8 bases between. This CDR3 contains 13 residues. Per the germline V gene, CDR1 is SGHNT and CDR2 is YENEEA. The CDR3 protein is CASSLDVGDEQYF. The CDR3 DNA reads as TGTGCCAGCAGCTTAGATGTGGGGGACGAGCAGTACTTC.

The CDR3 loop is CASGGGWRTDTQYF. CDR3 DNA sequence: TGTGCCAGCGGGGGGGGATGGCGCACAGATACGCAGTATTTT. The rearrangement uses TRBV6-6 and TRBJ2-3; 7 nucleotides agree with TRBD2. The CDR3 contains 14 residues. The germline V gene has CDR1 MNHNY and CDR2 SVGAGI (reference sequence). V dropped 8 bases and J dropped 1; count of bases not matched to a gene: 6.

V and J are TRBV5-1 and TRBJ1-2; TRBD1 matches at 7 bases. CDR1 and CDR2 (germline): SGHRS, YFSETQ. The CDR3 extends over 13 amino acids. J lost 11 bases, V lost 3 bases, and 10 bases had no gene match. CDR3 nucleotide sequence: TGCGCCAGCAGCTCGCCCTCCGGACAGGAATACACCTTC. Amino acid sequence: CASSSPSGQEYTF.

The rearrangement joins TRBV19 to TRBJ1-5; perhaps TRBD1 as D (6 bases). Germline V CDR1 and CDR2: LNHDA, SQIVND (reference sequence). V lost 6 bases to trimming and J lost 11 bases, with 17 bases between them. The CDR3 has 13 residues. The CDR3 reads CASRQGPSGAQHF. DNA for the CDR3: TGTGCCAGTAGGCAGGGGCCCTCCGGGGCCCAGCATTTT.

The rearrangement links TRBV21-1 to TRBJ1-6; the table assigns TRBD1, which was not confirmed against the DNA. TRBV21-1 is classified as a pseudogene. This CDR3 contains 20 residues. The CDR3 coding sequence is TGTGCCAGCAGCAAACGTTCATGGACAGGAGCCCTTCTGAGTAATTCACCCCTCCACTTT. This gives the protein CASSKRSWTGALLSNSPLHF.

The CDR3 coding sequence is TGTGCCAGCTCACCACCGGCCAGCCCCTACGAGCAGTACTTC. As protein: CASSPPASPYEQYF. The rearrangement uses TRBV18 and TRBJ2-7; D gene unclear. Germline CDR1 is KGHSH and CDR2 is LQKENI. The V end lost 0 bases, the J end lost 2 bases, and 8 bases lay between the germline ends. The CDR3 has 14 residues.

This clone was observed a few times. The chain recombines TRBV10-2 with TRBJ2-7; 11 nucleotides align to TRBD2. CDR3 length equals 15 residues. The junction had 5 bases not matched to a gene; V was cut back by 6 bases and J by 1 base. The germline V gene encodes CDR1 WSHSY and CDR2 SAAADI. CDR3 sequence (DNA): TGCGCCAGCAGGGATCGGACTAGCGGGTCCTACGAGCAGTACTTC. It specifies CASRDRTSGSYEQYF.

CDR3 bases: TGTGCCAGCAGTTACAGGGACAGACCCGCCGGGGCTTCCCAGTTCTTC. Its translation is CASSYRDRPAGASQFF. This chain uses TRBV6-5 with TRBJ2-1, with 7 bases fitting TRBD1. V was pared by 2 bases and J by 13 bases, with 17 bases of the junction left unmatched. Germline V gene data show CDR1 as MNHEY and CDR2 as SVGAGI. This CDR3 contains 16 residues.

This sequence joins TRBV5-1 and TRBJ2-1; a possible D gene is TRBD1 (5 bases). Germline V CDR1 and CDR2: SGHRS, YFSETQ. V lost 0 bases and J 2 bases, leaving 9 bases between the germline ends. The CDR3 spans 15 residues. The CDR3 reads CASSLGQGTYNEQFF. The CDR3 nucleotides are TGCGCCAGCAGCTTGGGGCAGGGCACCTACAATGAGCAGTTCTTC.

This clone was recorded only once. The rearrangement joins TRBV5-1 to TRBJ1-3; 10 bases map to TRBD1. There are 16 residues in the CDR3. V gave up 4 bases and J gave up 5 bases; unmatched junction bases: 9. Per germline, CDR1 SGHRS and CDR2 YFSETQ. The CDR3 region is CASSPTRDRGRNTIYF. The CDR3 coding sequence is TGCGCCAGCAGCCCGACCCGGGACAGGGGTAGAAACACCATATATTTT.

J is TRBJ1-3 and V is TRBV15; possible D gene TRBD1, 6 bases. V was clipped by 5 bases and J by 1 base, with 15 bases between them. Germline lookup yields CDR1 LNHNV and CDR2 YYDKDF (reference sequence). The CDR3 loop spans 16 amino acids. The CDR3 is CATSSLTGPSGNTIYF. In DNA, the CDR3 is TGTGCCACCAGCTCTCTGACAGGACCATCTGGAAACACCATATATTTT.

The chain uses TRBV5-4 and TRBJ1-1; possible D gene TRBD1, 6 bases. Between the trimmed V and J ends, which lost 4 bases and 3 bases, there was a span of 16 bases. This CDR3 has 15 residues. Germline V gene sequence: CDR1 SGHNT, CDR2 YYREEE (reference sequence). CDR3 loop: CASSPRQGGHTEAFF. As DNA, the CDR3 is TGTGCCAGCAGCCCGAGACAAGGGGGACACACTGAAGCTTTCTTT.

The rearrangement joins TRBV25-1 to TRBJ1-2; 11 nucleotides align to TRBD1. The V gene end was trimmed by 2 bases and the J gene end by 4 bases; junction bases not matched to a gene: 9. This CDR3 comprises 17 residues. The germline CDR1 and CDR2 sequences are MGHDK and SYGVNS. CDR3 amino acids: CASSEPGQGVGAYGYTF. CDR3 nucleotide sequence: TGTGCCAGCAGTGAACCGGGACAGGGGGTTGGTGCCTATGGCTACACCTTC.

The rearrangement uses TRBV28 and TRBJ2-1, with D possibly being TRBD2 (5 bases). This CDR3 contains 16 residues. Trimming left V 5 bases short and J 0 bases short, with 14 bases between. Germline V gene sequence: CDR1 MDHEN, CDR2 SYDVKM. CDR3 nucleotides: TGTGCCAGCAGTCCCTCCAGGAGGAGCTCCTACAATGAGCAGTTCTTC. Protein product: CASSPSRRSSYNEQFF.

Comment on this clone: The identical CDR3 is also encoded by other nucleotide sequences in the sample. This rearrangement joins TRBV19 to TRBJ1-5, with no clear D. With 5 bases removed from V and 4 bases from J, the gap between germline ends came to 6 bases. Germline-derived CDR1 and CDR2 are LNHDA and SQIVND (reference sequence). CDR3 length equals 12 residues. CDR3 DNA sequence: TGTGCCAGTAGTGGCAGTAATCAGCCCCAGCATTTT. Amino acids: CASSGSNQPQHF.